The next 26 T cell receptor beta chains were all read from a single sample in a study of cytomegalovirus exposure and HLA in healthy donors. 60 Vbeta and 13 Jbeta primers were used in PCR. The repertoire was sequenced with immunoSEQ multiplex PCR; TCRdb's copy has only in-frame clones and lacks some. In the table there are about 140,000 clones, around 77% of which are singletons. Material: PBMCs. These receptors were taken from a man aged 25-45 years in good health and CMV-seronegative.

The DNA of the CDR3 is TGCAGCGTTGCCGACAGGGGGAGCTCCTACGAGCAGTACTTC. Translating it yields CSVADRGSSYEQYF. The chain uses TRBV29-1 and TRBJ2-7; TRBD1 matches 9 bases. This CDR3 is built from 14 residues. Germline V gene data show CDR1 as SQVTM and CDR2 as ANQGSEA. With V trimmed by 4 bases and J by 0 bases, 4 bases remained unmatched.

The rearrangement links TRBV4-1 to TRBJ2-1; 9 bases agree with TRBD1. The length of the CDR3 is 17 residues. Germline assignment: CDR1 MGHRA and CDR2 YSYEKL. With V trimmed by 0 bases and J by 2 bases, 5 bases remained unmatched. The CDR3 loop is CASSQDPGQGTYNEQFF. Written as DNA, the CDR3 is TGCGCCAGCAGCCAAGACCCCGGACAGGGGACCTACAATGAGCAGTTCTTC.

The V call is TRBV5-1, the J call TRBJ1-4, with D possibly matching TRBD1 (5 bases). CDR3 length equals 15 residues. V was shortened by 8 bases and J by 4 bases, with 18 bases between the two germline ends. Germline CDR1 is SGHRS and CDR2 is YFSETQ. The CDR3 region has the DNA TGCGCCAGTAGAATTCAGGGATCGGGTAATGAAAAACTGTTTTTT. Its protein is CASRIQGSGNEKLFF.

This chain links TRBV27 with TRBJ2-5; 13 nucleotides line up with TRBD2. This CDR3 comprises 16 residues. Germline lookup yields CDR1 MNHEY and CDR2 SMNVEV (reference sequence). Unmatched junction bases numbered 4, after V lost 5 bases and J lost 1 base. CDR3 protein: CASSPRTSGGQETQYF. In DNA, the CDR3 is TGTGCCAGCAGTCCGCGGACTAGCGGGGGCCAAGAGACCCAGTACTTC.

The chain combines TRBV5-1 with TRBJ2-5; 8 bases are a match to TRBD2. The CDR3 consists of 15 residues. J was trimmed by 0 bases and V by 1 base; bases with no gene match: 2. Germline V lookup: CDR1 SGHRS, CDR2 YFSETQ. The CDR3 is CASSLTSGYQETQYF. CDR3 coding DNA: TGCGCCAGCAGCTTGACTAGCGGATACCAAGAGACCCAGTACTTC.

This clone has just one count. The chain couples TRBV7-8 to TRBJ1-1; 12 nucleotides line up with TRBD1. CDR1 and CDR2 (germline): SGHVS, FQNEAQ. The length of the CDR3 is 17 residues. With V trimmed by 5 bases and J by 6 bases, 13 bases remained unmatched. The CDR3 loop reads CASSLRKPGQGAAEAFF. The CDR3, as DNA: TGTGCCAGCAGCCTCAGAAAGCCGGGACAGGGGGCCGCTGAAGCTTTCTTT.

The V gene is TRBV28, the J gene TRBJ1-1; maybe TRBD1 (5 bases). Germline-derived CDR1 and CDR2 are MDHEN and SYDVKM. The CDR3 is 13 residues long. V lost 6 bases and J 1 base, leaving 9 bases between the germline ends. The CDR3 nucleotides read TGTGCCAGCAGAGGGGTTTGGAACACTGAAGCTTTCTTT. Protein sequence: CASRGVWNTEAFF.

This clone appeared a single time. The V gene is TRBV5-4, the J gene TRBJ2-7; 7 bases map to TRBD1. Germline CDR1 SGHNT, CDR2 YYREEE (reference sequence). The CDR3 is 13 residues long. V shed 5 bases, J shed 12 bases, and the junction held 14 bases outside the gene matches. The CDR3 loop is CASSKGNKDRLYF. In DNA form, the CDR3 reads TGTGCCAGCAGTAAAGGAAACAAGGACAGGTTGTACTTC.

The CDR3 nucleotides read TGCGCCAGCGGAACAGGGGTGGATGAAAAACTGTTTTTT. Translated, it gives CASGTGVDEKLFF. V usage is TRBV4-1 and J usage is TRBJ1-4, with 7 bases identical to TRBD1. CDR1 and CDR2 from the germline V gene are MGHRA and YSYEKL. J gave up 6 bases and V 8 bases, and 6 bases lay outside the gene matches. This CDR3 has 13 amino acids.

The gene calls are TRBV4-2 and TRBJ1-2; D unclear. Trimming took 1 base from V and 10 from J, leaving 7 bases between them. Germline lookup yields CDR1 LGHNA and CDR2 YNFKEQ. This CDR3 comprises 11 residues. The CDR3 region is CASSQGAVYTF. The CDR3 DNA follows: TGTGCCAGCAGCCAAGGGGCAGTCTACACCTTC.

The rearrangement links TRBV7-8 to TRBJ2-2; D not resolved. CDR1 SGHVS and CDR2 FQNEAQ come from the germline V gene. Trimming shortened V by 6 bases and J by 7 bases, and 6 bases separated the two germline ends. The CDR3 runs to 11 residues. CDR3: CASRYIGELFF. CDR3 DNA: TGTGCCAGCAGGTACATCGGGGAGCTGTTTTTT.

The gene calls are TRBV28 and TRBJ1-5; 7 bases are shared with TRBD1. The junction had 15 bases not matched to a gene; V was cut back by 4 bases and J by 0 bases. Germline loops: CDR1 MDHEN, CDR2 SYDVKM. CDR3 length: 19 amino acids. The CDR3 reads CASSSIKTGQAGSNQPQHF. CDR3 coding DNA: TGTGCCAGCAGTTCCATTAAGACAGGGCAAGCAGGTAGCAATCAGCCCCAGCATTTT.

V and J are TRBV4-1 and TRBJ1-1; 8 nucleotides match TRBD1. Looked up from germline, CDR1 is MGHRA and CDR2 is YSYEKL. This CDR3 has 18 residues. Trimming cost V 1 base and J 3 bases; bases outside gene matches: 13. CDR3 DNA sequence: TGCGCCAGCAGCCAAGGGACAGGGTCGCGCATCGACGACACTGAAGCTTTCTTT. It codes for CASSQGTGSRIDDTEAFF.

This clone occurred many times. CDR3 in DNA: TGTGCCAGCAGTGGGACAGTGTGCGAGCAGTACTTC. Its translation is CASSGTVCEQYF. This rearrangement joins TRBV25-1 to TRBJ2-7; possibly TRBD1 for D (6 bases). This CDR3 spans 12 amino acids. CDR1 and CDR2 from the germline V gene are MGHDK and SYGVNS. Trimming stripped 4 bases from V and 6 bases from J, with 10 bases between.

The chain is built from TRBV5-6 and TRBJ1-2, with 9 bases identical to TRBD1. CDR3 length: 12 amino acids. CDR1 is SGHDT and CDR2 is YYEEEE in the germline V gene. Losses at the gene ends were 5 bases for V and 7 bases for J; bases not matched to a gene: 3. The chain's CDR3 is CASSSDRGGYTF. CDR3 coding DNA: TGTGCCAGCAGTTCGGACAGGGGTGGCTACACCTTC.

J is TRBJ2-5 and V is TRBV5-6; a possible D gene is TRBD2 (5 bases). Trimming cost V 0 bases and J 5 bases, with 14 bases left between them. Germline V gene data show CDR1 as SGHDT and CDR2 as YYEEEE. The CDR3 contains 15 residues. In nucleotides, the CDR3 is TGTGCCAGCAGCTTGGTGAGGGCCAGGTGGGAGACCCAGTACTTC. It translates to CASSLVRARWETQYF.

The V gene is TRBV7-6, the J gene TRBJ1-3; D unresolved. The CDR3 runs to 15 residues. V was cut by 4 bases and J by 0 bases, with 10 bases left in between. CDR1 is SGHVS and CDR2 is FNYEAQ in the germline V gene. The CDR3 region is CASSSYQVSGNTIYF. The CDR3 coding sequence is TGTGCCAGCAGCTCCTACCAGGTCTCTGGAAACACCATATATTTT.

This clone was observed a single time. This rearrangement joins TRBV19 to TRBJ2-3, with D possibly matching TRBD1 (5 bases). V was trimmed by 3 bases and J by 7 bases, leaving 11 bases between them. The CDR3 is 13 residues long. CDR1 LNHDA and CDR2 SQIVND come from the germline V gene (reference sequence). CDR3: CASSISGANTQYF. As DNA, the CDR3 is TGTGCCAGTAGTATTTCTGGGGCTAATACGCAGTATTTT.

V gene TRBV2 combines with J gene TRBJ2-7, with a tentative D call TRBD1 (6 bases). The length of the CDR3 is 12 residues. Per the germline V gene, CDR1 is SNHLY and CDR2 is FYNNEI. V was trimmed by 5 bases and J by 4 bases, leaving 9 bases between them. The CDR3 here is CASSTDRYEQYF. Written as DNA, the CDR3 is TGTGCCAGCAGTACGGACAGATACGAGCAGTACTTC.

V gene TRBV28 combines with J gene TRBJ1-5; TRBD1 is a possible D gene (6 bases). V was trimmed by 10 bases and J by 4 bases, leaving 11 bases between them. CDR1 MDHEN and CDR2 SYDVKM come from the germline V gene. This CDR3 spans 12 amino acids. The DNA of the CDR3 is TGTGCCATCCAGGACAGTAATCAGCCCCAGCATTTT. Amino acid sequence: CAIQDSNQPQHF. Full variable domain (rest looked up from reference TRBV28 and TRBJ1-5): DVKVTQSSRYLVKRTGEKVFLECVQDMDHENMFWYRQDPGLGLRLIYFSYDVKMKEKGDIPEGYSVSREKKERFSLILESASTNQTSMYLCAIQDSNQPQHFGDGTRLSIL.

The chain recombines TRBV28 with TRBJ2-5; 7 positions match TRBD1. The ends lost 4 bases at V and 3 bases at J; junction bases unmatched: 8. Germline CDR1 MDHEN, CDR2 SYDVKM. The CDR3 has 15 amino acids. The CDR3 DNA reads TGTGCCAGCAGTTCCCCTGGGACAGAAAAAGAGACCCAGTACTTC. Translation: CASSSPGTEKETQYF.

This clone was seen just once. The chain uses TRBV19 and TRBJ2-7; 10 bases agree with TRBD2. Germline lookup yields CDR1 LNHDA and CDR2 SQIVND (reference sequence). The CDR3 has 15 amino acids. Trimming at V came to 5 bases and at J to 3 bases, leaving 7 bases not matched to a gene. The CDR3 protein is CASSVTSGEYYEQYF. The DNA of the CDR3 is TGTGCCAGTAGTGTTACTAGCGGGGAATACTACGAGCAGTACTTC.

This clone appeared many times. This rearrangement joins TRBV2 to TRBJ2-7, with TRBD1 as a possible D gene (5 bases). Trimming removed 4 bases at V and 1 base at J, with 11 bases between. The CDR3 spans 14 residues. Germline CDR1 reads SNHLY; CDR2 reads FYNNEI. The CDR3 DNA reads as TGTGCCAGCAGTGCCAGGGTGCTATCCTACGAGCAGTACTTC. Protein product: CASSARVLSYEQYF. The variable domain in full, completed from reference TRBV2 and TRBJ2-7, reads EPEVTQTPSHQVTQMGQEVILRCVPISNHLYFYWYRQILGQKVEFLVSFYNNEISEKSEIFDDQFSVERPDGSNFTLKIRSTKLEDSAMYFCASSARVLSYEQYFGPGTRLTVT.

The V and J genes are TRBV5-4 and TRBJ1-2; the match to TRBD1 covers 9 bases. Germline values: CDR1 SGHNT, CDR2 YYREEE (reference sequence). The V and J ends lost 0 bases and 1 base, in that order; junction bases with no gene match: 1. The CDR3 length is 15 residues. The CDR3 loop is CASSLGTGVNYGYTF. In nucleotides, the CDR3 is TGTGCCAGCAGCTTGGGGACAGGGGTTAACTATGGCTACACCTTC.

The rearrangement joins TRBV11-2 to TRBJ1-1, with TRBD1 matching 7 bases. Germline V lookup: CDR1 SGHAT, CDR2 FQNNGV. This CDR3 has 18 residues. Unmatched junction bases numbered 10, after V lost 0 bases and J lost 0 bases. The CDR3 nucleotides are TGTGCCAGCAGCTTAGAAGTGAAGGGGGCAGGGATGAACACTGAAGCTTTCTTT. This sequence encodes CASSLEVKGAGMNTEAFF. Together with reference TRBV11-2 and TRBJ1-1, the CDR3 gives the full variable domain: EAGVAQSPRYKIIEKRQSVAFWCNPISGHATLYWYQQILGQGPKLLIQFQNNGVVDDSQLPKDRFSAERLKGVDSTLKIQPAKLEDSAVYLCASSLEVKGAGMNTEAFFGQGTRLTVV.

The chain is built from TRBV7-8 and TRBJ1-2, with D unclear. Per the germline V gene, CDR1 is SGHVS and CDR2 is FQNEAQ. Trimming removed 1 base at V and 2 bases at J, with 5 bases between. The CDR3 has 13 amino acids. The CDR3 region is CASSLGQNYGYTF. The CDR3 DNA reads TGTGCCAGCAGCTTAGGTCAGAACTATGGCTACACCTTC.